The 3 T cell receptor beta chains in this list originate from one sample, sequenced in a study of CD4 T cells in relation to SARS-CoV-2 and coronaviruses. Measured with immunoSEQ multiplex PCR; TCRdb has only the in-frame clones, and not every one. The repertoire consists of around 25,000 clones, with around 70% occurring once and the leading ten covering less than 20%. No antigen is known for these receptors. Unexposed donor CD4+ T cells date from about 2011-2018, before the COVID-19 pandemic. After more than eight days of culture, CD4+ T cells were isolated. The sample was CD4+ T cells from PBMCs, cultured in vitro. The receptors stem from a human donor in good health.

The genes are TRBV23-1 and TRBJ2-7; the D call may be TRBD1 or TRBD2 (5 bases each). TRBV23-1 is sorted into the ORF group, with uncertain function. The CDR3 has 13 residues. The V end lost 4 bases, the J end lost 7 bases, and 14 bases lay between the germline ends. The CDR3 coding sequence is TGCGCCAGCAGTCGGACCGGGGCCCGGGAGCAGTACTTC. As protein: CASSRTGAREQYF.

The V gene is TRBV11-3, the J gene TRBJ2-7; 10 nucleotides agree with TRBD2. Germline lookup yields CDR1 SGHNT and CDR2 YENEEA. V dropped 4 bases and J dropped 5; count of bases not matched to a gene: 5. The CDR3 is 14 amino acids. CDR3 region: CASSSSSGSHEQYF. The CDR3 bases are TGTGCCAGCAGCTCGTCTAGCGGGAGCCACGAGCAGTACTTC.

DNA of the CDR3: TGCAGCGTTTCTGCTAGTTTCGCAGATACGCAGTATTTT. Amino acids: CSVSASFADTQYF. This sequence joins TRBV29-1 and TRBJ2-3; D remains unclear. The ends were cut back, 5 bases at V and 4 bases at J, with 13 bases in the middle. This CDR3 comprises 13 residues. Germline lookup yields CDR1 SQVTM and CDR2 ANQGSEA.